This T cell receptor beta chain was retrieved from a study of T cell repertoires in cytomegalovirus infection (dated by TCRdb to between 2018 and 2021). Study-wide context: Alongside well-studied HLA-B-restricted epitopes, the peptide stimulations were aimed at recently identified HLA-C-restricted CMV epitopes, whose presentation resists viral immunomodulation. Donor HLA type was relevant to the analysis, as public TCR beta signatures indicated carriage of CMV infection together with the matching HLA type. General conclusions and limits of the study: Cumulative frequency of public TCR beta family members discriminated carriers of CMV infection plus the relevant HLA type in this cohort and an independent approximately 350-donor cohort. In the ex vivo response, HLA-C-restricted CMV-specific TCR beta clonotypes were dominant, and in two of eight donors the single most frequent clonotype came from this HLA-C-restricted group.

Inclusive of the bounding cysteine and phenylalanine, the CDR3 is 15 residues long. The sequence is cut down to CDR3 DNA, 45 bases in frame from base 1. V is trimmed back by 10 bases and J by 4 bases, and the junction contains 10 bases that no gene match accounts for. What this sample's treatment or condition label stands for: in vitro stimulation with specific CMV peptide epitopes to enrich CMV-specific T cells. The instrument given in TCRdb is Illumina HiSeq 1500. In-frame beta chains were kept once TCRdb had trimmed the public reads at Q25 with fastp and called clones with MiXCR. Rows merge per CDR3 protein into single entries with the most common DNA and genes. The sample includes about 890,000 distinct CDR3 sequences, with roughly 30% observed a single time. The ten largest clones add up to 13% of the sample. This clonotype was seen a handful of times. It lacks a known antigen. Base quality data are lacking; no much larger clone is found one base away.

The sequenced sample was cultured CD8+ T cells from PBMCs, obtained from culture after CMV antigen stimulation. Here the chain combines TRBV12-3 or TRBV12-4 and TRBJ2-4; the junction holds 10 bases that match TRBD2. The receptor comes from a human donor in good health (CMV status not recorded). Some clones in this sample may be carry-over from other donors' samples. The nucleotide sequence reads as follows: TGTGCCACACGGAGCAGCGGGGGGGCTAAAAACATTCAGTACTTC. Translated, it reads CATRSSGGAKNIQYF.